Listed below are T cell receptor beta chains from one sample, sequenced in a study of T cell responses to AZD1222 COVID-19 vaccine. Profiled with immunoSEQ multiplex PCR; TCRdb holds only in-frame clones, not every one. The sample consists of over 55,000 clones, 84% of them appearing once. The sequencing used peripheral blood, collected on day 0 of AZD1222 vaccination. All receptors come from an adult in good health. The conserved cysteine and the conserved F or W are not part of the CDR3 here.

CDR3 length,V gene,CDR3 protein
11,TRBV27,ASSLLGGYGYT
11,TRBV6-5,ASRTPGGETQY
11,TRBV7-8,ASSLDGITGYT
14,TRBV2,ASSTGTSGNTDTQY
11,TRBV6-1,ASSEVQGSPLH
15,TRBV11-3,ASSLGGSGLGTDTQY
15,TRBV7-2,ASSLGLGLLGNSPLH
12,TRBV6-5,ANHPWGDGTEAF
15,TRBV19,ASSWGPDREPSYEQY
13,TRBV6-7,ASSYVGTTNEKLF
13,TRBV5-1,ASSLETYLNTEAF
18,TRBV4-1,ASSQEPPGTGGWAKNIQY
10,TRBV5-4,ASSSQGYEQF
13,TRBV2,ASGSGLAGGETQY
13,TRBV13,ASSLRGAANYGYT
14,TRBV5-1,ASSWTGGGGANVLT
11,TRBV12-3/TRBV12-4,ASSLRLADEQY
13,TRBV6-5,ASSYRRVRGTEAF
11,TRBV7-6,ASSLPGNYGYT
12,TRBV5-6,ASSLDSFSYEQY
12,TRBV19,ASSIWGSVTEAF
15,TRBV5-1,ASSLLGTSGLTDTQY
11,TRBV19,ASSIGTDYGYT
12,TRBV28,ASSAHRALGEQY
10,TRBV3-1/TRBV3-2,ASSRLAGELF
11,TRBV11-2,ASSLRGTGELF
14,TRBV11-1,ASSPGLAGGYNEQF
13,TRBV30,AWSVAGHPNEKLF
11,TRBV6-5,ASSDQPGNTIY
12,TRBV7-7,ASSSGVEDNEQF
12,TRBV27,ASWTGDGNQPQH
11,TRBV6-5,ASSQGWGETQY
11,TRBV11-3,ASSLLQNTEAF
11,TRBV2,ASTGQGYGALH
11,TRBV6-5,ASHPRDTDTQY
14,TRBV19,ASSIWGEGMNTEAF
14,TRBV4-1,ASSQGEIRGNNEQF
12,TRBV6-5,ASSYGGEAREQY
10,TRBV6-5,ASSQGAYEQY
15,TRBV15,ATSRGVTRTGLYEQY